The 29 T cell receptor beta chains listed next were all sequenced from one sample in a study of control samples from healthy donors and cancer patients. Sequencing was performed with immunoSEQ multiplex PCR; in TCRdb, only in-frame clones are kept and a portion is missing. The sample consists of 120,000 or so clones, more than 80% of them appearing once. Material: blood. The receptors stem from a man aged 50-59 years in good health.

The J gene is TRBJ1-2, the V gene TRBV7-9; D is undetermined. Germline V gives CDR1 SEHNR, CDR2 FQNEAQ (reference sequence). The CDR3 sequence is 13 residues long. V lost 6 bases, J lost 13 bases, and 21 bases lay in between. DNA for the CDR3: TGTGCCAGCAGTTTCCCACGTGGGCCCTTTGGCACCTTC. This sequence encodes CASSFPRGPFGTF. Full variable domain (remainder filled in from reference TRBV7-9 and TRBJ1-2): DTGVSQNPRHKITKRGQNVTFRCDPISEHNRLYWYRQTLGQGPEFLTYFQNEAQLEKSRLLSDRFSAERPKGSFSTLEIQRTEQGDSAMYLCASSFPRGPFGTFGSGTRLTVV.

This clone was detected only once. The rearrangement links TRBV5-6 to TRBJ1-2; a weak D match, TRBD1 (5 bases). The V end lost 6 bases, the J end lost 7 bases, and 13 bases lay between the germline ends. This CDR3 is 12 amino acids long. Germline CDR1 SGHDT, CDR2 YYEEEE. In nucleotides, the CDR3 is TGTGCCAGCAACGACTGGGGCCTTGGCTACACCTTC. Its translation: CASNDWGLGYTF.

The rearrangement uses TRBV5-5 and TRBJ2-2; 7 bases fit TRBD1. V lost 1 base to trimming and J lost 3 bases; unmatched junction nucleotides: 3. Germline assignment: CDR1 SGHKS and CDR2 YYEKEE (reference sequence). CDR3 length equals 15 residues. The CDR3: CASSLMQGDTGELFF. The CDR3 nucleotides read TGTGCCAGCAGCTTGATGCAGGGGGACACCGGGGAGCTGTTTTTT.

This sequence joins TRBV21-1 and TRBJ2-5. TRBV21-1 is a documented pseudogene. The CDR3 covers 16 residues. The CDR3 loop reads CASSSPLTFDQETQYF. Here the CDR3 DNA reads TGTGCCAGCAGTTCCCCTCTGACGTTCGACCAAGAGACCCAGTACTTC.

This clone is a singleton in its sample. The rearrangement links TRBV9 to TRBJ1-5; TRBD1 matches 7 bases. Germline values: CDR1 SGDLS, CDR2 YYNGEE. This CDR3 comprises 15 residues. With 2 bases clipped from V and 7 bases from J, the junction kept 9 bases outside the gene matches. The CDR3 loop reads CASSVDGQVNQPQHF. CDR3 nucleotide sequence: TGTGCCAGCAGCGTGGACGGACAGGTGAACCAGCCCCAGCATTTT.

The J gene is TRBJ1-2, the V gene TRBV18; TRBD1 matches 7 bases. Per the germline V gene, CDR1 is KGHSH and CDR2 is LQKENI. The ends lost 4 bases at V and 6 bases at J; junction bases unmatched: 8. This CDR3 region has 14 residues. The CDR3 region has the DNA TGTGCCAGCTCACGGACAGGCCTAAGGAATGGCTACACCTTC. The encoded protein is CASSRTGLRNGYTF. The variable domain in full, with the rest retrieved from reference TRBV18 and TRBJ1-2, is NAGVMQNPRHLVRRRGQEARLRCSPMKGHSHVYWYRQLPEEGLKFMVYLQKENIIDESGMPKERFSAEFPKEGPSILRIQQVVRGDSAAYFCASSRTGLRNGYTFGSGTRLTVV.

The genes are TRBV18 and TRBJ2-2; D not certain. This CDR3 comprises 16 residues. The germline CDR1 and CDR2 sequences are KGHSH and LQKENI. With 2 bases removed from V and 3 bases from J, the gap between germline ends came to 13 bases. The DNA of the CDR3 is TGTGCCAGCTCACCATTGATCGGATCCTACACCGGGGAGCTGTTTTTT. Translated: CASSPLIGSYTGELFF.

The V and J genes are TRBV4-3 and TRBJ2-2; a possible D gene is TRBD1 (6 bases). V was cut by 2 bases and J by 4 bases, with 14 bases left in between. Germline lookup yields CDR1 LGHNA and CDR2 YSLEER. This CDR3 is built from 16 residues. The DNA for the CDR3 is TGCGCCAGCAGCCAACACCCCGGGACACTCACCGGGGAGCTGTTTTTT. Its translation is CASSQHPGTLTGELFF.

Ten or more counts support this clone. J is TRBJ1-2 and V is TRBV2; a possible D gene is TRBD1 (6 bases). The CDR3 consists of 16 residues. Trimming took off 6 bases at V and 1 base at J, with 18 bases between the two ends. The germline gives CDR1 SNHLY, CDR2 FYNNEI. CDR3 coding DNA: TGTGCCAGCAGCCCATCCACAGGGCACATTAACTATGGCTACACCTTC. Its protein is CASSPSTGHINYGYTF.

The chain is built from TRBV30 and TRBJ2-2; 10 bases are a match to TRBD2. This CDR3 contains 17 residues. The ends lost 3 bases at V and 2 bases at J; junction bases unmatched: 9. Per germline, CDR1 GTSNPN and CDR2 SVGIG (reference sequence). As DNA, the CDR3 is TGTGCCTGGAGAGGTAGCGGGGGGCTAATTAACACCGGGGAGCTGTTTTTT. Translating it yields CAWRGSGGLINTGELFF.

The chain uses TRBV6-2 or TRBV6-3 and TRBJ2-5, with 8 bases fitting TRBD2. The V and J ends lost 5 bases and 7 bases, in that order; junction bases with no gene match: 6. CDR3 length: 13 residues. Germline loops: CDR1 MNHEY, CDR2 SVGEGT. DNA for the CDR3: TGTGCCAGCAGTATCGGGGGGGCGGGGACCCAGTACTTC. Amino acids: CASSIGGAGTQYF.

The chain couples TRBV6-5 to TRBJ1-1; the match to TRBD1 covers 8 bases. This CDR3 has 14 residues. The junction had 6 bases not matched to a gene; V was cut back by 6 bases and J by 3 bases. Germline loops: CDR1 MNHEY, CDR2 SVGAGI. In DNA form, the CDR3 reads TGTGCCAGCAGCTTCAGGGGGCAGGACACTGAAGCTTTCTTT. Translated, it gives CASSFRGQDTEAFF.

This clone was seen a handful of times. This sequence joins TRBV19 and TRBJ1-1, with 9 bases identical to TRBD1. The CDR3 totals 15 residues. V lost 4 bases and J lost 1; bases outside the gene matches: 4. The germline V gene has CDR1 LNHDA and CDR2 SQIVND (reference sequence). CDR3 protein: CASSTQGQGNTEAFF. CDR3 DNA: TGTGCCAGTAGTACCCAGGGACAGGGGAACACTGAAGCTTTCTTT.

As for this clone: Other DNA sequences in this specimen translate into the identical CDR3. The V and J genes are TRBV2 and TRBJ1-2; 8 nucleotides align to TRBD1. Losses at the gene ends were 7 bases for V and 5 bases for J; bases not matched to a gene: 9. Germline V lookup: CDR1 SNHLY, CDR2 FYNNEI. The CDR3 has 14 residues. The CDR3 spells CASTGQGKGYGYTF. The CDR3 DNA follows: TGTGCCAGCACAGGACAGGGAAAGGGATATGGCTACACCTTC.

The CDR3 spells CASSRTAWGTNEKLFF. CDR3 DNA: TGCGCCAGCAGCCGGACGGCTTGGGGAACTAATGAAAAACTGTTTTTT. This rearrangement joins TRBV5-1 to TRBJ1-4; D unresolved. This CDR3 is 16 amino acids long. Between the trimmed V and J ends, which lost 4 bases and 1 base, there was a span of 14 bases. Germline values: CDR1 SGHRS, CDR2 YFSETQ.

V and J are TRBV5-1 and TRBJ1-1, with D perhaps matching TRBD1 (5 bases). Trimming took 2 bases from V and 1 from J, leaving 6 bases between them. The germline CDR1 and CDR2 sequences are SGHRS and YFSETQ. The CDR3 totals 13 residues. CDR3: CASSFGGNTEAFF. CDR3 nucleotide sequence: TGCGCCAGCAGCTTTGGGGGGAACACTGAAGCTTTCTTT.

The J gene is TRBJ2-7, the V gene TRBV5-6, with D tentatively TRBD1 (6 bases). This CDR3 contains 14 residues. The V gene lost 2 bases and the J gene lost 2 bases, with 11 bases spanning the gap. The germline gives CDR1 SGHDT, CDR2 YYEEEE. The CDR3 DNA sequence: TGTGCCAGCAGCTTCGGGACATTAGCCTACGAGCAGTACTTC. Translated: CASSFGTLAYEQYF.

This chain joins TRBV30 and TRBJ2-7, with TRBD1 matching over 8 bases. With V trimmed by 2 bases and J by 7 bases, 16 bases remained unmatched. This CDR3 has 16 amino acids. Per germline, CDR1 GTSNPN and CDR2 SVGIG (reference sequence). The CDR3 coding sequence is TGTGCCTGGAGTTCGACGCCCGGGACAGGCCCAGGGGAGCAGTACTTC. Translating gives CAWSSTPGTGPGEQYF.

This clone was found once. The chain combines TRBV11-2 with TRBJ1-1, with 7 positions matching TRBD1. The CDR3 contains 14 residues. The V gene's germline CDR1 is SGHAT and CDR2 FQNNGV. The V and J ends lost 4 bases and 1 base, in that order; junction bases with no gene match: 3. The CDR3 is CASSWGQWNTEAFF. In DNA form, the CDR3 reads TGTGCCAGCAGCTGGGGACAGTGGAACACTGAAGCTTTCTTT. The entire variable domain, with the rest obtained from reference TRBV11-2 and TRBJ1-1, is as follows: EAGVAQSPRYKIIEKRQSVAFWCNPISGHATLYWYQQILGQGPKLLIQFQNNGVVDDSQLPKDRFSAERLKGVDSTLKIQPAKLEDSAVYLCASSWGQWNTEAFFGQGTRLTVV.

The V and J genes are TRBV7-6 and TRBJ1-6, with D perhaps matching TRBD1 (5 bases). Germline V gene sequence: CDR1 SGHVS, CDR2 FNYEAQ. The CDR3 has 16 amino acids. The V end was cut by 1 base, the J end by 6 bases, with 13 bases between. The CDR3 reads CASSLGVGGSNSPLHF. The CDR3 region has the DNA TGTGCCAGCAGCTTAGGGGTCGGGGGGTCTAATTCACCCCTCCACTTT.

The CDR3 spells CSVEDPQRDTDTQYF. CDR3 coding DNA: TGCAGCGTTGAAGATCCCCAGAGAGACACAGATACGCAGTATTTT. V usage is TRBV29-1 and J usage is TRBJ2-3; D gene unclear. This CDR3 has 15 amino acids. Germline V CDR1 and CDR2: SQVTM, ANQGSEA. V was shortened by 0 bases and J by 2 bases, with 12 bases between the two germline ends.

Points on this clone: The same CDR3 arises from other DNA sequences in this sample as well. The CDR3 region has the DNA TGTGCCAGCAGCGGGACAGGGGGCACCGGGGAGCTGTTTTTT. Protein: CASSGTGGTGELFF. The rearrangement uses TRBV11-2 and TRBJ2-2; 11 bases align to TRBD1. Per the germline V gene, CDR1 is SGHAT and CDR2 is FQNNGV. The CDR3 is made up of 14 amino acids. Trimming took 5 bases from V and 4 from J; bases not matched to a gene: 0.

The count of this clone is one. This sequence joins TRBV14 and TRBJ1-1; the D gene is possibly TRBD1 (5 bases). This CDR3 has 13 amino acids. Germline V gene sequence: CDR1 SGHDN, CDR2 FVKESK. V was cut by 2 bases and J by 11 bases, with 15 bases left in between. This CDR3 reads CASSQLLSGGAFF. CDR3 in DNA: TGTGCCAGCAGCCAATTACTTTCCGGGGGGGCTTTCTTT.

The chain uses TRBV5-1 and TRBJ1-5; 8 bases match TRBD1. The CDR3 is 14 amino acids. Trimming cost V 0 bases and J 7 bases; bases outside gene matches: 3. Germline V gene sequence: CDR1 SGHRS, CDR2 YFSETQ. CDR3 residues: CASSLDRGDQPQHF. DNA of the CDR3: TGCGCCAGCAGCTTGGACAGGGGGGACCAGCCCCAGCATTTT.

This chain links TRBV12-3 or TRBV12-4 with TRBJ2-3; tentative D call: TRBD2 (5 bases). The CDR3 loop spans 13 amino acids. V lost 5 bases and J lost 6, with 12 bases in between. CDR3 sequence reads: CASSRDGVDTQYF. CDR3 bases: TGTGCCAGCAGTCGAGACGGGGTTGATACGCAGTATTTT.

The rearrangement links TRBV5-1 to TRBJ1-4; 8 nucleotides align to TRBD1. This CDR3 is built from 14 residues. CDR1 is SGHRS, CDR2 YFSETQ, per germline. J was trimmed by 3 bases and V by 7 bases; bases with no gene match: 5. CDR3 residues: CASGQGAANEKLFF. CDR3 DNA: TGCGCCAGCGGGCAGGGGGCTGCTAATGAAAAACTGTTTTTT.

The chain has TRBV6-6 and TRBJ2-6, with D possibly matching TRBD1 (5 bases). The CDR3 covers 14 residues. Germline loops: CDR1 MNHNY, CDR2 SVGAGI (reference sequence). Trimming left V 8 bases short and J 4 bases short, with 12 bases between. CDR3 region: CASQKGPGANVLTF. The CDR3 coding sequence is TGTGCCAGCCAGAAGGGGCCAGGGGCCAACGTCCTGACTTTC.

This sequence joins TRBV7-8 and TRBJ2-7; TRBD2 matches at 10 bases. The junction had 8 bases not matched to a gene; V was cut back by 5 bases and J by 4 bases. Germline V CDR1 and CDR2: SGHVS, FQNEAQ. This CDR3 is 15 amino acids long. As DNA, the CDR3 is TGTGCCAGCAGCCGGACTCTAGCGGGAGCATACGAGCAGTACTTC. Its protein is CASSRTLAGAYEQYF.

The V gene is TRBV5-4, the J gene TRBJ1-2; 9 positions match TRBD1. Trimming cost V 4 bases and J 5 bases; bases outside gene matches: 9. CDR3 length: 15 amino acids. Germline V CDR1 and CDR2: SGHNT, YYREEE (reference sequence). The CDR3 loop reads CASSVGGTGKYGYTF. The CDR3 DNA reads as TGTGCCAGCAGCGTGGGGGGGACAGGGAAGTATGGCTACACCTTC.